This entry features one T cell receptor (beta chain) sequence. Antigen unknown. The source of the sample is a study of cytomegalovirus exposure and HLA in healthy donors. Repertoires were generated with immunoSEQ multiplex PCR, while TCRdb's copy carries only in-frame clones and drops some. In the table there are some 150,000 clones, 89% of which are singletons. Study-level findings and limits: Published work reported that the classifier diagnosed cytomegalovirus status with high specificity and sensitivity. The study found most TCR sequences rare, yet found some public TCRs in many donors. Researchers counted 150 to 200 TCR beta chains as cytomegalovirus-associated.

Source material: PBMCs. This clonotype was obtained from a woman under 30 in good health and CMV-seropositive.

The DNA of the CDR3 is TGTGCCTGGAGCGACACGCCGGACTTTAGGGCTTTCTTT. Translated, it gives CAWSDTPDFRAFF. This rearrangement joins TRBV30 to TRBJ1-1; no reliable D call. Trimming took 3 bases from V and 11 from J, leaving 19 bases between them. Germline CDR1 is GTSNPN and CDR2 is SVGIG (reference sequence). The CDR3 has 13 amino acids.